The rows below give T cell receptor beta chains drawn from one sample of a study of T cells after yellow fever vaccination. TCRdb independently ran MiXCR on the 5' RACE reads; one entry per CDR3 protein. The table records about 430,000 distinct CDR3 sequences, around a sixth of them present only once. This material consisted of PBMCs, taken before the yellow fever booster vaccination. The receptor source for this set is a man between 18 and 29 years old who received the YFV17D yellow fever vaccine. The CDR3 runs from the conserved cysteine through the conserved F or W. Fields, in order: J gene, clone size, D gene, V gene, CDR3 DNA, CDR3 protein. The D gene is left open where the match is weak. A row's size may be missing; if present it is once, few, many or a size class.

j_call: TRBJ1-5
clone_size: many
d_call: NA
v_call: TRBV19
cdr3_nt: TGTGCCAGTAGTACGACCCGGACAGATCCCCCGCATTTT
cdr3_aa: CASSTTRTDPPHF

j_call: TRBJ2-1
clone_size: few
d_call: NA
v_call: TRBV27
cdr3_nt: TGTGCCAGCAGTTTATTGGAGGGTGGTGAGCAGTTCTTC
cdr3_aa: CASSLLEGGEQFF

j_call: TRBJ1-2
clone_size: NA
d_call: NA
v_call: TRBV28
cdr3_nt: TGTGCCAGCAGTACTTCTCCAGTTGTCTATGGCTACACCTTC
cdr3_aa: CASSTSPVVYGYTF

j_call: TRBJ2-3
clone_size: few
d_call: TRBD1
v_call: TRBV3-1
cdr3_nt: TGTGCCAGCAGCCGATGGACAGGGAGCACAGATACGCAGTATTTT
cdr3_aa: CASSRWTGSTDTQYF

j_call: TRBJ1-6
clone_size: few
d_call: NA
v_call: TRBV4-2
cdr3_nt: TGTGCCAGCAGCCAAGATCATAATTCACCCCTCCACTTT
cdr3_aa: CASSQDHNSPLHF

j_call: TRBJ1-6
clone_size: few
d_call: NA
v_call: TRBV18
cdr3_nt: TGTGCCAGCTCACCTCACAGGGACTCACCCCTCCACTTT
cdr3_aa: CASSPHRDSPLHF

j_call: TRBJ2-1
clone_size: few
d_call: TRBD1
v_call: TRBV20-1
cdr3_nt: TGCAGTGCTTTGGACAGGGGGCAGGTTGAGCAGTTCTTC
cdr3_aa: CSALDRGQVEQFF

j_call: TRBJ1-2
clone_size: once
d_call: TRBD1
v_call: TRBV28
cdr3_nt: TGTGCCAGCAGTTTATGGGACAGGGTGGGTGGCTACACCTTC
cdr3_aa: CASSLWDRVGGYTF

j_call: TRBJ2-3
clone_size: NA
d_call: TRBD2
v_call: TRBV10-3
cdr3_nt: TGTGCCATCAGTGAGCCCCTGGCTAGCGGGGGTCACGAAACTAGCACAGATACGCAGTATTTT
cdr3_aa: CAISEPLASGGHETSTDTQYF

j_call: TRBJ1-1
clone_size: NA
d_call: NA
v_call: TRBV12-3/TRBV12-4
cdr3_nt: TGTGCCAGCAGTCCCAGGGAGTTCGAAGCTTTCTTT
cdr3_aa: CASSPREFEAFF

j_call: TRBJ1-1
clone_size: NA
d_call: TRBD1
v_call: TRBV18
cdr3_nt: TGTGCCAGCTCGGAAGGGACAGGGATGAACACTGAAGCTTTCTTT
cdr3_aa: CASSEGTGMNTEAFF

j_call: TRBJ2-7
clone_size: many
d_call: NA
v_call: TRBV7-9
cdr3_nt: TGTGCCAGCAGCCCCCCGGAGGACGAGCAGTACTTC
cdr3_aa: CASSPPEDEQYF

j_call: TRBJ1-2
clone_size: few
d_call: NA
v_call: TRBV4-1
cdr3_nt: TGCGCCAGCAGCCAGTCTACGGCTAACTATGGCTACACCTTC
cdr3_aa: CASSQSTANYGYTF

j_call: TRBJ1-4
clone_size: few
d_call: NA
v_call: TRBV7-8
cdr3_nt: TGTGCCAGCAGCGCTACGGGAAGCGACGAAAAACTGTTTTTT
cdr3_aa: CASSATGSDEKLFF

j_call: TRBJ2-4
clone_size: few
d_call: TRBD1
v_call: TRBV11-3
cdr3_nt: TGTGCCAGCAGCCAAAACCCTGGGACGGGACAGGGCTTCGAAAACATTCAGTACTTC
cdr3_aa: CASSQNPGTGQGFENIQYF

j_call: TRBJ1-1
clone_size: NA
d_call: NA
v_call: TRBV12-3/TRBV12-4
cdr3_nt: TGTGCCAGCAGTTTAGGGACAAAAGCTTTCTTT
cdr3_aa: CASSLGTKAFF

j_call: TRBJ2-3
clone_size: few
d_call: TRBD1
v_call: TRBV20-1
cdr3_nt: TGCAGTGGTGACAGGGGGTATGATACGCAGTATTTT
cdr3_aa: CSGDRGYDTQYF

j_call: TRBJ2-1
clone_size: few
d_call: TRBD2
v_call: TRBV9
cdr3_nt: TGTGCCAGCAGCGTAGGGTTAGCGGGGCCTGAGCAGTTCTTC
cdr3_aa: CASSVGLAGPEQFF

j_call: TRBJ1-1
clone_size: NA
d_call: TRBD1
v_call: TRBV7-6
cdr3_nt: TGTGCCAGCAGCTTAGCACCCCAGGGGGACACTGAAGCTTTCTTT
cdr3_aa: CASSLAPQGDTEAFF

j_call: TRBJ1-2
clone_size: few
d_call: NA
v_call: TRBV18
cdr3_nt: TGTGCCAGCTCACCAACGACCGCTGACTATGGCTACACCTTC
cdr3_aa: CASSPTTADYGYTF